The source of this TCR beta chain is a study of blood T cell repertoires in COVID-19. Clinical histories supplied by participants themselves formed the basis of cohort assignment. Clones were read by immunoSEQ multiplex PCR, and TCRdb kept only the in-frame ones, dropping some. The table records 280,000 or so clones, around 90% of them present only once. The germline gives CDR1 LNHDA, CDR2 SQIVND (reference sequence). With V trimmed by 7 bases and J by 3 bases, 9 bases remained unmatched. The CDR3 covers 16 residues. This receptor was obtained from a woman between 40 and 50 years old who had recovered from COVID-19. This chain connects TRBV19 to TRBJ1-5, with 10 bases matching TRBD1. Sequenced sample: PBMCs or T cells enriched from blood (not recorded which). The DNA for the CDR3 is TGTGCCAGTAACCCTTGGGGGACAGGGGACAATCAGCCCCAGCATTTT. Translating gives CASNPWGTGDNQPQHF.